This TCR beta chain was observed in a study of T cell responses to AZD1222 COVID-19 vaccine. Background on the study: Pooled samples include second doses given at about 4 or 12 weeks.

The assay was immunoSEQ multiplex PCR, and TCRdb's table has in-frame clones only and misses some. The data contain 60,000 to 70,000 clones, around four fifths of them singletons. Comments on this clone: The antigen is not known.

Study-level results: Of spike-specific TCRs, nearly half reportedly target regions left unmutated in variants. Regions 160-218 and 743-854 dominated among vaccine-associated CD4 TCRs spanning spike. Repertoire sampling occurred only after the peak T cell response.

Germline-derived CDR1 and CDR2 are SGHNT and YYREEE (reference sequence). This CDR3 has 14 amino acids. After removal of 4 bases from V and 6 bases from J, the junction contained 5 bases not matched to a gene. This chain joins TRBV5-4 and TRBJ1-5; 9 positions match TRBD1. Sequenced material: peripheral blood, taken on day 0 of AZD1222 vaccination. This clonotype was sampled from an adult in good health. DNA for the CDR3: TGTGCCAGCAGCCGGGACAGGGAGGGTCAGCCCCAGCATTTT. Protein: CASSRDREGQPQHF.